This T cell receptor beta chain derives from a study of T-cell reconstitution after alpha-beta-depleted transplantation in children. The study's findings and limits: The high TCRbeta diversity at day 60 in some patients came from surviving recipient T cells and thymic progenitors.

For TCRbeta, the library was prepared with unique molecular identifiers. MiXCR, applied by TCRdb to the PCR reads, yields one record per CDR3 protein. The sample lists around 490,000 distinct CDR3 sequences, about 10% occurring once. With V trimmed by 5 bases and J by 6 bases, 13 bases remained unmatched. CDR1 and CDR2 from the germline V gene are SGHAT and FQNNGV. The CDR3 consists of 16 residues. A word on this clonotype: What it binds is not known.

Sequencing was performed on PBMCs, mostly from graft donor cells, taken 180 days after TCRalphabeta/CD19-depleted stem cell transplant. The chain has TRBV11-2 and TRBJ2-3, with 8 bases fitting TRBD1. The clonotype originates from a female patient between 2 and 15 years old who had a stem cell transplant for aplastic anemia, so the T cells may come from the graft donor. In DNA form, the CDR3 reads TGTGCCAGCAGCCCAAGACAGGGGACCTTTCTGGATACGCAGTATTTT. This sequence encodes CASSPRQGTFLDTQYF.